The 2 T cell receptor beta chains in this list originate from one sample, sequenced in a study of blood T cell repertoires in COVID-19. Libraries were prepared by immunoSEQ multiplex PCR; TCRdb keeps only in-frame clonotypes and omits some of them. Of around 310,000 clones listed, around 91% are singletons. Sequencing was done on a sample of PBMCs or T cells enriched from blood (not recorded which). The receptors shown here come from a woman aged 40 to 50 who had recovered from COVID-19.

This rearrangement joins TRBV7-2 to TRBJ2-1, with 8 bases aligning to TRBD2. V lost 5 bases, J lost 2 bases, and 8 bases stayed unmatched. Germline V gene sequence: CDR1 SGHTA, CDR2 FQGNSA. The CDR3 sequence is 16 residues long. The CDR3 region is CASSLAGLGPYNEQFF. As DNA, the CDR3 is TGTGCCAGCAGCCTCGCGGGACTAGGGCCCTACAATGAGCAGTTCTTC. Full variable domain (rest looked up from reference TRBV7-2 and TRBJ2-1): GAGVSQSPSNKVTEKGKDVELRCDPISGHTALYWYRQSLGQGLEFLIYFQGNSAPDKSGLPSDRFSAERTGGSVSTLTIQRTQQEDSAVYLCASSLAGLGPYNEQFFGPGTRLTVL.

The chain has TRBV5-1 and TRBJ2-7; TRBD1 might be the D (6 bases). There are 15 residues in the CDR3. Trimming cost V 6 bases and J 2 bases, with 18 bases left between them. CDR1 is SGHRS and CDR2 is YFSETQ in the germline V gene. As DNA, the CDR3 is TGCGCCAGCACCGTGGGACAAGGTGGAGCCTACGAGCAGTACTTC. It specifies CASTVGQGGAYEQYF.